These 32 T cell receptor beta chains originate from one sample sequenced in a study of blood T cell repertoires in COVID-19. Only in-frame clones appear in the TCRdb table, and some are missing; sequencing was by immunoSEQ multiplex PCR. This table has approximately 65,000 clones, about three quarters appearing once. Input material: peripheral blood. Every receptor here comes from a man older than 75 with acute or convalescent COVID-19.

This chain links TRBV3-1 (or the pseudogene TRBV3-2) with TRBJ2-1; 10 positions match TRBD2. This CDR3 region has 15 residues. With 1 base clipped from V and 8 bases from J, the junction kept 5 bases outside the gene matches. Per the germline V gene, CDR1 is LGHDT and CDR2 is YNNKEL (reference sequence). CDR3 coding DNA: TGTGCCAGCAGCCAAGGAGCTAGCGGGAGCGATGAGCAGTTCTTC. This encodes CASSQGASGSDEQFF.

V and J are TRBV5-4 and TRBJ2-7; TRBD1 matches 8 bases. Germline trimming cut 5 bases from V and 6 bases from J; bases unmatched to any gene: 10. Germline V lookup: CDR1 SGHNT, CDR2 YYREEE (reference sequence). This CDR3 is 14 amino acids long. CDR3 sequence reads: CASSRETGAAEQYF. The CDR3 nucleotides are TGTGCCAGCAGTCGAGAGACAGGGGCCGCCGAGCAGTACTTC.

The V and J genes are TRBV6-8 and TRBJ1-2; 8 bases are a match to TRBD1. The CDR3 is 15 residues long. The germline V gene has CDR1 MNHGY and CDR2 SAAAGT. The V segment lost 5 bases and the J segment 3 bases; nucleotides outside the gene matches: 8. CDR3 sequence reads: CASSVSGTGDYGYTF. Here the CDR3 DNA reads TGTGCCAGCAGTGTGTCGGGGACAGGAGACTATGGCTACACCTTC.

V and J are TRBV27 and TRBJ2-7; 11 bases align to TRBD2. V dropped 6 bases and J dropped 3; count of bases not matched to a gene: 7. Germline-derived CDR1 and CDR2 are MNHEY and SMNVEV (reference sequence). This CDR3 is 15 amino acids long. CDR3 bases: TGTGCCAGCAGCCCACTAGCGGGAGCCATCTACGAGCAGTACTTC. Residues: CASSPLAGAIYEQYF.

The gene calls are TRBV4-1 and TRBJ2-1, with TRBD2 matching over 11 bases. Germline loops: CDR1 MGHRA, CDR2 YSYEKL. The J segment lost 8 bases and the V segment lost 1 base, leaving 13 bases of the junction unmatched. The CDR3 contains 18 residues. The CDR3 loop reads CASSQGGQLAGVSYEQFF. CDR3 bases: TGCGCCAGCAGCCAAGGGGGCCAACTAGCGGGAGTCAGCTATGAGCAGTTCTTC.

The V call is TRBV5-1, the J call TRBJ2-2; weak D call: TRBD2 (5 bases). This CDR3 comprises 16 residues. Trimming shortened V by 0 bases and J by 1 base, and 10 bases separated the two germline ends. The germline gives CDR1 SGHRS, CDR2 YFSETQ. As DNA, the CDR3 is TGCGCCAGCAGCTTGGTGGCTAGCAGGAACACCGGGGAGCTGTTTTTT. Residues: CASSLVASRNTGELFF.

The chain carries TRBV11-2 and TRBJ2-1, with a weak D call TRBD2 (5 bases). CDR1 is SGHAT and CDR2 is FQNNGV in the germline V gene. V was pared by 5 bases and J by 7 bases, with 9 bases between. The CDR3 runs 12 residues. CDR3 DNA sequence: TGTGCCAGCAGCCACGGGGTGAATGAGCAGTTCTTC. Amino acids: CASSHGVNEQFF.

The rearrangement joins TRBV6-1 to TRBJ1-1, with a tentative D call TRBD1 (5 bases). Trimming took off 2 bases at V and 3 bases at J, with 7 bases between the two ends. Germline values: CDR1 MNHNS, CDR2 SASEGT. The CDR3 runs to 13 residues. CDR3 nucleotides: TGTGCCAGCAGTGAACAGACAGACACTGAAGCTTTCTTT. Protein product: CASSEQTDTEAFF.

The chain has TRBV15 and TRBJ2-3; a weak D match, TRBD1 (5 bases). Germline lookup yields CDR1 LNHNV and CDR2 YYDKDF (reference sequence). This CDR3 is built from 14 residues. Trimming left V 0 bases short and J 5 bases short, with 9 bases between. CDR3 sequence reads: CATSRDSGLDTQYF. CDR3 bases: TGTGCCACCAGCAGAGATTCAGGGTTAGATACGCAGTATTTT.

Regarding this clone: At one end the junction does not follow the germline gene, possibly because of a read error. V usage is TRBV3-1 (or the pseudogene TRBV3-2) and J usage is TRBJ1-2; D is undetermined. Per germline, CDR1 LGHDT and CDR2 YNNKEL (reference sequence). The length of the CDR3 is 13 residues. The CDR3 is CASSEDHNYGYTF. DNA of the CDR3: TGTGCCAGCAGCGAAGACCATAACTATGGCTACACCTTC.

The chain is built from TRBV15 and TRBJ2-3, with D tentatively TRBD2 (6 bases). Trimming removed 6 bases from V and 4 bases from J, with 17 bases in between. In germline, CDR1 is LNHNV, CDR2 YYDKDF (reference sequence). The CDR3 extends over 15 amino acids. This CDR3 reads CATRGERASADTQYF. The DNA for the CDR3 is TGTGCCACCAGAGGCGAGCGGGCCAGCGCAGATACGCAGTATTTT.

Notes on this clone: Germline is not matched at one junction end, which may reflect a read error. The genes are TRBV6-1 and TRBJ1-1; a weak D match, TRBD1 (5 bases). CDR3 length: 11 residues. Germline loops: CDR1 MNHNS, CDR2 SASEGT. CDR3 residues: CASSEAGGGVF. The CDR3 DNA sequence: TGTGCCAGCAGTGAAGCTGGTGGGGGGGTCTTT.

The V call is TRBV19, the J call TRBJ1-6, with unresolved D. Germline assignment: CDR1 LNHDA and CDR2 SQIVND (reference sequence). This CDR3 has 13 amino acids. V was trimmed by 5 bases and J by 13 bases, leaving 15 bases between them. The CDR3 sequence is CASSFQAFSPLHF. In nucleotides, the CDR3 is TGTGCCAGTAGTTTTCAGGCTTTCTCGCCCCTCCACTTT.

The chain joins TRBV7-2 to TRBJ1-1; the D gene is possibly TRBD1 (6 bases). Germline CDR1 reads SGHTA; CDR2 reads FQGNSA. Trimming took off 1 base at V and 1 base at J, with 13 bases between the two ends. CDR3 length: 16 amino acids. The CDR3 region is CASSLGPTGTNTEAFF. The CDR3 coding sequence is TGTGCCAGCAGCTTAGGTCCCACAGGGACGAACACTGAAGCTTTCTTT.

The chain joins TRBV4-2 to TRBJ1-4; 7 nucleotides agree with TRBD1. J gave up 5 bases and V 3 bases, and 6 bases lay outside the gene matches. The CDR3 length is 15 residues. Germline lookup yields CDR1 LGHNA and CDR2 YNFKEQ. The CDR3 is CASSQRQGGNEKLFF. The CDR3 nucleotides are TGTGCCAGCAGCCAGAGACAGGGAGGAAATGAAAAACTGTTTTTT.

The chain is built from TRBV19 and TRBJ1-2, with D possibly being TRBD1 (6 bases). Trimming took 5 bases from V and 6 from J, leaving 19 bases between them. Germline CDR1 and CDR2: LNHDA and SQIVND (reference sequence). This CDR3 is built from 15 residues. The CDR3 sequence is CASSPSPTGNHGYTF. CDR3 nucleotides: TGTGCCAGTAGTCCCTCCCCCACAGGGAATCATGGCTACACCTTC.

V usage is TRBV3-1 (or the pseudogene TRBV3-2) and J usage is TRBJ2-1; D is perhaps TRBD2 (6 bases). Germline lookup yields CDR1 LGHDT and CDR2 YNNKEL (reference sequence). Trimming took off 1 base at V and 10 bases at J, with 11 bases between the two ends. The CDR3 has 13 amino acids. CDR3 sequence (DNA): TGTGCCAGCAGCCAAGGACTAGGATTCGAGCAGTTCTTC. Translating gives CASSQGLGFEQFF.

The V call is TRBV9, the J call TRBJ2-1, with TRBD1 matching 12 bases. The CDR3 is 15 amino acids. Germline V gene data show CDR1 as SGDLS and CDR2 as YYNGEE. V was pared by 4 bases and J by 10 bases, with 9 bases of the junction left unmatched. DNA for the CDR3: TGTGCCAGCAGCATCCAGGGACAGGGGGCTTCGGAGCAGTTCTTC. Translating gives CASSIQGQGASEQFF.

This rearrangement joins TRBV29-1 to TRBJ1-1; perhaps TRBD1 as D (6 bases). V lost 6 bases and J 6 bases, leaving 17 bases between the germline ends. Germline V gene data show CDR1 as SQVTM and CDR2 as ANQGSEA. The CDR3 is made up of 13 amino acids. CDR3 loop: CSVGSGVESEAFF. The CDR3 bases are TGCAGCGTGGGGTCAGGGGTTGAATCTGAAGCTTTCTTT.

The CDR3 sequence is CSVVQGSYEQYF. Here the CDR3 DNA reads TGCAGCGTTGTACAGGGCTCCTACGAGCAGTACTTC. The chain combines TRBV29-1 with TRBJ2-7; TRBD1 might be the D (6 bases). CDR1 SQVTM and CDR2 ANQGSEA come from the germline V gene. The CDR3 loop spans 12 amino acids. Trimming shortened V by 4 bases and J by 0 bases, and 7 bases separated the two germline ends.

J is TRBJ1-1 and V is TRBV2, with D possibly TRBD1 on 5 matching bases. V was shortened by 1 base and J by 5 bases, with 11 bases between the two germline ends. The CDR3 extends over 14 amino acids. CDR1 and CDR2 from the germline V gene are SNHLY and FYNNEI. CDR3 in DNA: TGTGCCAGCAGTGAAGGACAGACTGGAACTGAAGCTTTCTTT. Protein product: CASSEGQTGTEAFF.

This clone was seen once. The V and J genes are TRBV19 and TRBJ1-1; D not resolved. Looked up from germline, CDR1 is LNHDA and CDR2 is SQIVND (reference sequence). The CDR3 spans 14 residues. Trimming removed 10 bases at V and 1 base at J, with 16 bases between. CDR3 residues: CAIASGQANTEAFF. CDR3 coding DNA: TGTGCCATAGCAAGCGGCCAAGCGAACACTGAAGCTTTCTTT.

The V call is TRBV9, the J call TRBJ1-1; D not resolved. V was cut by 0 bases and J by 9 bases, with 18 bases left in between. The CDR3 sequence is 15 residues long. Germline V gene data show CDR1 as SGDLS and CDR2 as YYNGEE. The CDR3 here is CASSVEPLAPTKAFF. CDR3 sequence (DNA): TGTGCCAGCAGCGTAGAACCCCTAGCCCCTACCAAAGCTTTCTTT.

The V call is TRBV5-8, the J call TRBJ1-1; the D is unclear. CDR3 length: 19 amino acids. The germline CDR1 and CDR2 sequences are SGHTS and YDEGEE. V was shortened by 4 bases and J by 7 bases, with 32 bases between the two germline ends. Here the CDR3 reads CASSQSPSTPSRRRSEAFF. The CDR3 DNA reads as TGTGCCAGCAGCCAGAGTCCGTCCACACCCTCGAGGAGGAGGAGTGAAGCTTTCTTT. The full variable domain, with the rest looked up from reference TRBV5-8 and TRBJ1-1, is EAGVTQSPTHLIKTRGQQATLRCSPISGHTSVYWYQQALGLGLQFLLWYDEGEERNRGNFPPRFSGRQFPNYSSELNVNALELEDSALYLCASSQSPSTPSRRRSEAFFGQGTRLTVV.

The rearrangement uses TRBV19 and TRBJ1-2; unclear D gene. CDR1 and CDR2 (germline): LNHDA, SQIVND (reference sequence). The CDR3 spans 13 residues. Trimming removed 7 bases at V and 7 bases at J, with 16 bases between. The CDR3 bases are TGTGCCAGTACCATCGATGAAAGAGGTGGCTACACCTTC. Protein product: CASTIDERGGYTF.

The V gene is TRBV5-1, the J gene TRBJ2-5, with a possible D match to TRBD2 (5 bases). The CDR3 is 17 amino acids. Trimming took 3 bases from V and 9 from J, leaving 27 bases between them. CDR1 is SGHRS and CDR2 is YFSETQ in the germline V gene. The CDR3 DNA is TGCGCCAGCAGCTCCCCCTACCCTAGCCGTACTGGTGGGGCCCAGTACTTC. Protein: CASSSPYPSRTGGAQYF.

The V and J genes are TRBV5-4 and TRBJ2-7; a weak D match, TRBD2 (6 bases). The V gene lost 3 bases and the J gene lost 0 bases, with 13 bases spanning the gap. The germline V gene has CDR1 SGHNT and CDR2 YYREEE (reference sequence). The CDR3 length is 15 residues. This chain's CDR3 is CASSSPPGVSYEQYF. CDR3 DNA sequence: TGTGCCAGCAGCTCCCCCCCGGGGGTCTCCTACGAGCAGTACTTC. Supplemented by reference TRBV5-4 and TRBJ2-7, the full variable domain reads ETGVTQSPTHLIKTRGQQVTLRCSSQSGHNTVSWYQQALGQGPQFIFQYYREEENGRGNFPPRFSGLQFPNYSSELNVNALELDDSALYLCASSSPPGVSYEQYFGPGTRLTVT.

DNA for the CDR3: TGTGCCAGCAGTGAAACAGGGTCTGGGGCCAACGTCCTGACTTTC. Translation: CASSETGSGANVLTF. This chain links TRBV2 with TRBJ2-6; D may be TRBD1 (6 bases). Germline assignment: CDR1 SNHLY and CDR2 FYNNEI. The CDR3 is 15 amino acids. V was pared by 2 bases and J by 1 base, with 6 bases between.

The V call is TRBV6-5, the J call TRBJ2-3; D perhaps matches TRBD2 (6 bases). Germline CDR1 MNHEY, CDR2 SVGAGI. CDR3 length equals 15 residues. The ends were cut back, 4 bases at V and 8 bases at J, with 19 bases in the middle. This CDR3 reads CASSLNRLVVGTQYF. The CDR3 nucleotides read TGTGCCAGCAGTTTGAATCGACTAGTGGTTGGTACGCAGTATTTT.

The rearrangement joins TRBV5-4 to TRBJ1-5; D is uncertain. The CDR3 runs to 13 residues. The germline V and J ends were trimmed by 1 base and 5 bases, with 7 bases remaining between them. Per germline, CDR1 SGHNT and CDR2 YYREEE (reference sequence). This CDR3 is CASSLYGDQPQHF. The CDR3, as DNA: TGTGCCAGCAGCTTGTACGGGGATCAGCCCCAGCATTTT.

The chain carries TRBV2 and TRBJ1-2, with 7 bases identical to TRBD1. Germline V gene sequence: CDR1 SNHLY, CDR2 FYNNEI. The CDR3 length is 13 residues. V gave up 5 bases and J gave up 2 bases; unmatched junction bases: 2. The CDR3 DNA reads TGTGCCAGCAGTCTACAGGGGAACTATGGCTACACCTTC. This sequence encodes CASSLQGNYGYTF.

This clone has a handful of counts. The rearrangement links TRBV30 to TRBJ2-7; 8 nucleotides match TRBD1. The CDR3 spans 12 residues. J lost 6 bases, V lost 5 bases, and 6 bases had no gene match. The germline V gene encodes CDR1 GTSNPN and CDR2 SVGIG (reference sequence). DNA of the CDR3: TGTGCCTGGCGGACAGGGCGAGGCGAGCAGTACTTC. Translation: CAWRTGRGEQYF.